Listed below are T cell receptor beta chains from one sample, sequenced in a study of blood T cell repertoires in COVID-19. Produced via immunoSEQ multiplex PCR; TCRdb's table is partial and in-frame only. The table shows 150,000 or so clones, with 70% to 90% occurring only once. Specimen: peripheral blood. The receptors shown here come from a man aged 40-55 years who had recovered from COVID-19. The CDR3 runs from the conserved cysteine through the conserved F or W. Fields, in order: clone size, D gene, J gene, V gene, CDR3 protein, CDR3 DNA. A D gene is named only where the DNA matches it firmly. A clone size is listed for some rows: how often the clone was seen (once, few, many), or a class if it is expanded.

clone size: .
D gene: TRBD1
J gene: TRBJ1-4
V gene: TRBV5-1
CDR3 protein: CASNFRGLWEKLFF
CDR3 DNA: TGCGCCAGCAACTTCAGGGGGCTCTGGGAAAAACTGTTTTTT

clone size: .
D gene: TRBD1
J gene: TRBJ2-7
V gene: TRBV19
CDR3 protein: CASKDSGTGNYEQYF
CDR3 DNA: TGTGCCAGTAAGGATTCAGGGACAGGGAACTACGAGCAGTACTTC

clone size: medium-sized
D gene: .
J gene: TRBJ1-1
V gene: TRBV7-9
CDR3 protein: CASSDSLNTEAFF
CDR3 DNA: TGTGCCAGCAGCGACAGTTTGAACACTGAAGCTTTCTTT

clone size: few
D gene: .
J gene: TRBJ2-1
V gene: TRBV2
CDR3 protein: CASIRGANEQFF
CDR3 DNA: TGTGCCAGCATTCGGGGTGCTAATGAGCAGTTCTTC

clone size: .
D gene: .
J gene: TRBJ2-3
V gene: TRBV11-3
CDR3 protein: CASSFGGPTDTQYF
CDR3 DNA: TGTGCCAGCAGCTTTGGAGGGCCCACAGATACGCAGTATTTT

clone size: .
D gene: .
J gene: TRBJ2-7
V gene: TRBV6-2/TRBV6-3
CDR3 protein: CASSYRTKEYEQYF
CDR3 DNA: TGTGCCAGCAGTTACCGTACTAAGGAATACGAGCAGTACTTC

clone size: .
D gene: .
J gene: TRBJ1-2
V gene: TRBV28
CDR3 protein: CASSLNARTVDDGYTF
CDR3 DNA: TGTGCCAGCAGTTTGAACGCCCGGACAGTGGATGATGGCTACACCTTC

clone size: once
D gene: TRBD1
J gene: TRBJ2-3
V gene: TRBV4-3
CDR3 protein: CASSQARRTGGTDTQYF
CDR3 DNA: TGCGCCAGCAGCCAAGCGAGGAGGACAGGGGGTACAGATACGCAGTATTTT

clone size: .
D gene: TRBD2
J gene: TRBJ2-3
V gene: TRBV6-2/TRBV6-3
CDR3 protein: CASSYPFGELAGNTDTQYF
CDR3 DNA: TGTGCCAGCAGTTACCCCTTCGGCGAACTAGCGGGAAACACAGATACGCAGTATTTT

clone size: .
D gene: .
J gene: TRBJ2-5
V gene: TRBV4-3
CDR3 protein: CASSQDSVQETQYF
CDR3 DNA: TGCGCCAGCAGCCAAGACAGCGTACAAGAGACCCAGTACTTC

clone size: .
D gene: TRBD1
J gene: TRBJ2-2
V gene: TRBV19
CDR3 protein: CASNRQGAGGELFF
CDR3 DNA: TGTGCCAGTAACAGACAGGGGGCAGGCGGGGAGCTGTTTTTT

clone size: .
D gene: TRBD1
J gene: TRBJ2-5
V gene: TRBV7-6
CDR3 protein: CASSQYRDRGLETQYF
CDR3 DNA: TGTGCCAGCAGCCAGTACCGGGACAGGGGGCTTGAGACCCAGTACTTC

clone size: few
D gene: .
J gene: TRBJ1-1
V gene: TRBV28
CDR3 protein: CASSWRVDTEAFF
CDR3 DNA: TGTGCCAGCAGTTGGAGGGTGGACACTGAAGCTTTCTTT

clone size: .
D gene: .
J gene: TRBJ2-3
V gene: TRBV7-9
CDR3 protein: CASRLTSSTDTQYF
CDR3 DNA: TGTGCCAGCAGGCTGACTAGTAGCACAGATACGCAGTATTTT

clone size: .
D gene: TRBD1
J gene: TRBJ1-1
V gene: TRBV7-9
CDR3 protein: CASSQSPGGTEAFF
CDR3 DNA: TGTGCCAGCAGCCAGAGCCCAGGGGGTACTGAAGCTTTCTTT

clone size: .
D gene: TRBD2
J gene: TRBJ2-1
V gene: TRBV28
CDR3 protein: CASSPALAGVYNEQFF
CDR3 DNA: TGTGCCAGCAGTCCCGCCCTAGCGGGAGTTTACAATGAGCAGTTCTTC

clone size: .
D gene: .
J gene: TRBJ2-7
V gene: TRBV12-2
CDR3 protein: CASRLEALNYEQYF
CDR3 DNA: TGTGCAAGTCGCTTAGAAGCTCTAAACTACGAGCAGTACTTC

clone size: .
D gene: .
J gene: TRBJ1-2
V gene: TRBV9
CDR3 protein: CASSGALSRGRRGYTF
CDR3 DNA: TGTGCCAGCAGCGGAGCCTTATCCCGGGGGAGACGAGGCTACACCTTC

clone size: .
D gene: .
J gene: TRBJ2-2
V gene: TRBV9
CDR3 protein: CASSVAPNAGRTGELFF
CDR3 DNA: TGTGCCAGCAGCGTAGCTCCTAACGCGGGGCGCACCGGGGAGCTGTTTTTT

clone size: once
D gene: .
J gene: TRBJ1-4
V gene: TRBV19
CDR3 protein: CASSIASTGWYEKLFF
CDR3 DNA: TGTGCCAGTAGTATAGCATCCACAGGGTGGTACGAAAAACTGTTTTTT

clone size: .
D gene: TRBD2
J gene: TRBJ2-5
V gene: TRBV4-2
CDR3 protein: CASSQEGLAGQETQYF
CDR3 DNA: TGTGCCAGCAGCCAAGAGGGACTAGCGGGGCAAGAGACCCAGTACTTC

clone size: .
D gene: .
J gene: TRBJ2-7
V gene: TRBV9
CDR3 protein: CASSVGGQPYEQYF
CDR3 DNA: TGTGCCAGCAGCGTAGGAGGGCAGCCCTACGAGCAGTACTTC

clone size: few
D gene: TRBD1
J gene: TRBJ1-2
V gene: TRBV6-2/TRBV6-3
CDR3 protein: CASSYSPTGTLYGYTF
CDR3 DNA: TGTGCCAGCAGTTACTCCCCGACAGGGACACTCTATGGCTACACCTTC

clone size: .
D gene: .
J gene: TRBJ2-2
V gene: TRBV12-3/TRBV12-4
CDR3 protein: CASSRGGTGELFF
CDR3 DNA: TGTGCCAGCAGCCGGGGAGGCACCGGGGAGCTGTTTTTT

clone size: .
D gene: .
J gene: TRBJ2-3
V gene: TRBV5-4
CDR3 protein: CASSLGVTHTDTQYF
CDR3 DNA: TGTGCCAGCAGCTTAGGAGTCACACACACAGATACGCAGTATTTT

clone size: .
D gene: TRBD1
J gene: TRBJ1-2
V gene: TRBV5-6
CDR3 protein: CASSLGTGQGYTF
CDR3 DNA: TGTGCCAGCAGCTTAGGGACAGGTCAGGGCTACACCTTC

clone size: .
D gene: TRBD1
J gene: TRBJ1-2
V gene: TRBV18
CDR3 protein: CASSPPGGQGGYTF
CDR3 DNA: TGTGCCAGCTCACCACCGGGTGGACAGGGTGGCTACACCTTC

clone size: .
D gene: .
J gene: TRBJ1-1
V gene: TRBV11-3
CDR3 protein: CASSLSQGSTEAFF
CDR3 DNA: TGTGCCAGCAGCTTATCGCAGGGCAGCACTGAAGCTTTCTTT

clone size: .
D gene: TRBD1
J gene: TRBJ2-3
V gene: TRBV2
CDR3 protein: CASSESKDRKQYF
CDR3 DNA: TGTGCCAGCAGTGAGAGTAAGGACAGGAAGCAGTATTTT

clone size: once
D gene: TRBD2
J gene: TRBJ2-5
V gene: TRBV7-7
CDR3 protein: CASSLGLAGNQETQYF
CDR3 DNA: TGTGCTAGCAGCTTAGGGCTAGCGGGGAACCAAGAGACCCAGTACTTC

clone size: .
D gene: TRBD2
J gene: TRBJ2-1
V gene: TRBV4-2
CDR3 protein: CASSLMGLAGEGDEQFF
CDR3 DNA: TGTGCCAGCAGCCTGATGGGACTAGCGGGAGAGGGAGATGAGCAGTTCTTC

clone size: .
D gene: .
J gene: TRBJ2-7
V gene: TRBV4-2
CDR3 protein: CASSQDGRRSAGYEQYF
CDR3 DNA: TGTGCCAGCAGCCAAGATGGGAGACGAAGCGCGGGATACGAGCAGTACTTC

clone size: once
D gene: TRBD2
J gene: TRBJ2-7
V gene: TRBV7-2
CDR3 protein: CASSFLSGGPYEQYF
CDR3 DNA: TGTGCCAGCAGCTTCCTTAGCGGGGGTCCCTACGAGCAGTACTTC

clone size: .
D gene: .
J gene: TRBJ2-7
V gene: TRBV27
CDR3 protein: CASSLPFWDINEEQYF
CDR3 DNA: TGTGCCAGCAGTTTACCTTTTTGGGACATCAACGAGGAGCAGTACTTC

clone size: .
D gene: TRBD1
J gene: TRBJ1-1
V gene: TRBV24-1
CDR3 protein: CAAAAGGRAFF
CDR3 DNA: TGTGCCGCCGCCGCAGGGGGCAGGGCTTTCTTT

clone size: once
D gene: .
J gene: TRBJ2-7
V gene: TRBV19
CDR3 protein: CASSIDLSSYEQYF
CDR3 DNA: TGTGCCAGTAGTATTGATCTTAGCTCCTACGAGCAGTACTTC

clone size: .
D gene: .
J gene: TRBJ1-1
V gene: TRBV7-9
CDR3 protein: CASSSSEGEGRTEAFF
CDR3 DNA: TGTGCCAGCAGCTCGTCGGAAGGGGAGGGAAGGACTGAAGCTTTCTTT

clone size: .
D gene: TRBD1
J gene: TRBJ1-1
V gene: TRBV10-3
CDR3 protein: CAIRKQGQRTEAFF
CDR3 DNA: TGTGCCATCAGGAAACAGGGACAGCGCACTGAAGCTTTCTTT

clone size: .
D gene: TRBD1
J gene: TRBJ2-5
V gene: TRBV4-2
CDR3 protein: CASSPVGQGLQETQYF
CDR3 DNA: TGTGCCAGCAGCCCTGTGGGACAGGGGCTCCAAGAGACCCAGTACTTC

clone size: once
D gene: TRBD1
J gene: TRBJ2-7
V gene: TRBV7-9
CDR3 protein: CASSFGTEKGF
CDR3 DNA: TGTGCCAGCAGCTTCGGGACAGAGAAAGGGTTC

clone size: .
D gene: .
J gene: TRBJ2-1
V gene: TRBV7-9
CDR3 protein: CASSLVGVNEQFF
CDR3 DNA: TGTGCCAGCAGCTTAGTAGGGGTTAATGAGCAGTTCTTC

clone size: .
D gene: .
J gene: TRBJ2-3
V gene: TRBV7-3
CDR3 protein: CASSPEGWDTQYF
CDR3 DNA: TGTGCCAGCAGCCCTGAGGGCTGGGATACGCAGTATTTT

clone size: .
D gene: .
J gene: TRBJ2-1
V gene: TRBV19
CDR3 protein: CASVQGGRLAANNEQFF
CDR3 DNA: TGTGCCAGTGTACAGGGGGGTAGGCTAGCGGCTAACAATGAGCAGTTCTTC

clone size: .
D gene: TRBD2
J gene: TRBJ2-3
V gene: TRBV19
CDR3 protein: CASGLAVTDTQYF
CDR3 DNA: TGTGCCAGCGGACTAGCGGTCACAGATACGCAGTATTTT

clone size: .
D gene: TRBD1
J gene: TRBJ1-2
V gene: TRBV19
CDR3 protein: CASRHKRQGAQGYTF
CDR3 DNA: TGTGCCAGTAGGCATAAAAGACAGGGGGCGCAAGGCTACACCTTC

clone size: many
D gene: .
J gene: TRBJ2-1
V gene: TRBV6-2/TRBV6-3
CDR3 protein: CASSRDIEYNEQFF
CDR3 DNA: TGTGCCAGCAGTAGGGACATTGAGTATAATGAGCAGTTCTTC

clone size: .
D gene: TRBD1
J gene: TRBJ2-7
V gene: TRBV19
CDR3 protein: CASSIGTGTHEQYF
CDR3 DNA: TGTGCCAGTAGTATAGGGACAGGGACCCACGAGCAGTACTTC

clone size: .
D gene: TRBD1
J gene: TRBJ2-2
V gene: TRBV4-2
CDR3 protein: CASSQDMRGRVTGELFF
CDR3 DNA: TGTGCCAGCAGCCAAGATATGAGGGGGCGGGTCACCGGGGAGCTGTTTTTT

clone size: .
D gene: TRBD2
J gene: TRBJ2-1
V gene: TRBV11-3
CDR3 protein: CASSWGLYNEQFF
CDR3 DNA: TGTGCCAGCAGCTGGGGACTATACAATGAGCAGTTCTTC

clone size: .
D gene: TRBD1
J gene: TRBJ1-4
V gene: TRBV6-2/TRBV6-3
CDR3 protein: CASSKDRADEKLFF
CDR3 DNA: TGTGCCAGCAGCAAGGACAGGGCGGATGAAAAACTGTTTTTT

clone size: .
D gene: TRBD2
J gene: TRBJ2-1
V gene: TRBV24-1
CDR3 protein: CATSDPGLARTYNEQFF
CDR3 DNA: TGTGCCACCAGTGATCCCGGACTAGCGAGGACCTACAATGAGCAGTTCTTC

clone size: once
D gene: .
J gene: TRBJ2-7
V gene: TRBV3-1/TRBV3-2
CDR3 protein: CASSLGPTEQYF
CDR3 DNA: TGTGCCAGCAGCCTTGGCCCCACCGAGCAGTACTTC

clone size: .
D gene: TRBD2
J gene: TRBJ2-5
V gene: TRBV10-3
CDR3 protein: CATLAGAGGQETQYF
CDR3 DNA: TGTGCCACGCTGGCGGGGGCGGGGGGCCAAGAGACCCAGTACTTC

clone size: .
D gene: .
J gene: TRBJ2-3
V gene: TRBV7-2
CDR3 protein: CASSLGGLASTQYF
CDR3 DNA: TGTGCCAGCAGCTTAGGAGGGTTAGCCTCTACGCAGTATTTT